Below, 22 T cell receptor beta chains from the same sample are listed, as sequenced in a study of control samples from healthy donors and cancer patients. The assay was immunoSEQ multiplex PCR, and TCRdb's table has in-frame clones only and misses some. The data hold around 200,000 clones, with around 91% observed a single time. Sequences were obtained from blood. The origin of the receptors is a young woman in good health.

This rearrangement joins TRBV11-3 to TRBJ2-3; D tentatively fits TRBD1 or TRBD2 (5 bases each). V was clipped by 5 bases and J by 4 bases, with 16 bases between them. Germline V lookup: CDR1 SGHNT, CDR2 YENEEA. The CDR3 has 15 residues. CDR3 region: CASSGYRDQADTQYF. Here the CDR3 DNA reads TGTGCCAGCAGCGGGTATCGGGACCAAGCAGATACGCAGTATTTT.

V and J are TRBV5-1 and TRBJ2-3, with a possible D match to TRBD1 (6 bases). V shed 2 bases and J shed 3 bases, with 10 bases lying between them. The CDR3 has 14 amino acids. Germline V gene data show CDR1 as SGHRS and CDR2 as YFSETQ. The CDR3 here is CASSFQGLTDTQYF. The CDR3, as DNA: TGCGCCAGCAGCTTCCAGGGGCTAACAGATACGCAGTATTTT.

The rearrangement uses TRBV5-6 and TRBJ1-2, with 8 bases fitting TRBD1. The ends lost 1 base at V and 5 bases at J; junction bases unmatched: 4. CDR1 is SGHDT, CDR2 YYEEEE, per germline. This CDR3 region has 14 residues. CDR3 amino acids: CASSLPGGGYGYTF. CDR3 DNA: TGTGCCAGCAGCTTGCCAGGGGGCGGGTATGGCTACACCTTC.

The chain uses TRBV6-5 and TRBJ2-2, with D possibly called TRBD1 or TRBD2 (5 bases each). Germline values: CDR1 MNHEY, CDR2 SVGAGI. Between the trimmed V and J ends, which lost 0 bases and 5 bases, there was a span of 13 bases. The CDR3 spans 16 residues. CDR3 protein: CASSYSKLRGTGELFF. For the CDR3, the DNA is TGTGCCAGCAGTTACTCGAAATTGAGGGGTACCGGGGAGCTGTTTTTT.

The chain carries TRBV27 and TRBJ2-1, with D possibly matching TRBD1 (5 bases). Trimming removed 2 bases at V and 0 bases at J, with 8 bases between. The germline V gene encodes CDR1 MNHEY and CDR2 SMNVEV (reference sequence). This CDR3 has 15 amino acids. The CDR3 region has the DNA TGTGCCAGCAGTTTACCCACAGGCTCCTACAATGAGCAGTTCTTC. Its protein product is CASSLPTGSYNEQFF.

The V gene is TRBV12-3 or TRBV12-4, the J gene TRBJ1-6; D call uncertain. With 4 bases removed from V and 11 bases from J, the gap between germline ends came to 9 bases. CDR3 length equals 12 residues. The CDR3 bases are TGTGCCAGCAGTTCGACTCGGACACCCCTCCACTTT. Translation: CASSSTRTPLHF.

This clone came up once. V usage is TRBV27 and J usage is TRBJ1-3; the match to TRBD1 covers 10 bases. V trimming: 5 bases; J trimming: 4 bases; junction bases outside the gene matches: 5. The CDR3 runs 15 residues. Germline lookup yields CDR1 MNHEY and CDR2 SMNVEV (reference sequence). The CDR3 spells CASSPGTGVGNTIYF. The DNA for the CDR3 is TGTGCCAGCAGTCCCGGGACAGGGGTCGGAAACACCATATATTTT.

V gene TRBV7-9 combines with J gene TRBJ1-5, with D maybe TRBD1 (6 bases). Germline CDR1 reads SEHNR; CDR2 reads FQNEAQ (reference sequence). This CDR3 region has 14 residues. V was clipped by 2 bases and J by 3 bases, with 8 bases between them. The DNA of the CDR3 is TGTGCCAGCAGCTTACAGGGGAACAATCAGCCCCAGCATTTT. This gives the protein CASSLQGNNQPQHF.

The rearrangement links TRBV19 to TRBJ2-7; 7 positions agree with TRBD1. Germline V gene sequence: CDR1 LNHDA, CDR2 SQIVND (reference sequence). The CDR3 length is 15 residues. The ends lost 5 bases at V and 0 bases at J; junction bases unmatched: 7. The CDR3 spells CASSPPTGSSYEQYF. CDR3 bases: TGTGCCAGTAGTCCCCCGACAGGGAGCTCCTACGAGCAGTACTTC. Full variable domain (outside the CDR3, taken from reference TRBV19 and TRBJ2-7): DGGITQSPKYLFRKEGQNVTLSCEQNLNHDAMYWYRQDPGQGLRLIYYSQIVNDFQKGDIAEGYSVSREKKESFPLTVTSAQKNPTAFYLCASSPPTGSSYEQYFGPGTRLTVT.

This chain uses TRBV11-3 with TRBJ2-1, with TRBD1 as a possible D gene (6 bases). This CDR3 has 15 residues. V lost 5 bases and J lost 5, with 16 bases in between. Germline lookup yields CDR1 SGHNT and CDR2 YENEEA. CDR3 protein: CASSPRDTVNNEQFF. As DNA, the CDR3 is TGTGCCAGCAGCCCCCGGGACACCGTTAACAATGAGCAGTTCTTC.

The rearrangement uses TRBV18 and TRBJ1-1; 7 bases fit TRBD1. Germline lookup yields CDR1 KGHSH and CDR2 LQKENI. The V segment lost 6 bases and the J segment 0 bases; nucleotides outside the gene matches: 7. The CDR3 is 15 residues long. The CDR3 region is CASSPTGTLNTEAFF. DNA of the CDR3: TGTGCCAGCTCTCCGACAGGGACCCTGAACACTGAAGCTTTCTTT.

J is TRBJ2-6 and V is TRBV5-1; D gene unclear. V lost 0 bases, J lost 0 bases, and 10 bases lay in between. Germline V lookup: CDR1 SGHRS, CDR2 YFSETQ. The CDR3 spans 17 residues. Here the CDR3 DNA reads TGCGCCAGCAGCTTGGTCGGCACCCGCTCTGGGGCCAACGTCCTGACTTTC. This encodes CASSLVGTRSGANVLTF.

V is TRBV15 and J is TRBJ2-3; D is unresolved. The germline V and J ends were trimmed by 0 bases and 2 bases, with 9 bases remaining between them. The CDR3 has 15 residues. Germline V gene data show CDR1 as LNHNV and CDR2 as YYDKDF (reference sequence). CDR3 protein: CATSRDRRHTDTQYF. CDR3 in DNA: TGTGCCACCAGCAGAGATCGGCGGCACACAGATACGCAGTATTTT.

V usage is TRBV7-8 and J usage is TRBJ1-2; weak D call: TRBD1 (6 bases). CDR1 and CDR2 (germline): SGHVS, FQNEAQ. The V end lost 0 bases, the J end lost 2 bases, and 10 bases lay between the germline ends. This CDR3 is built from 15 residues. CDR3 protein: CASSLAQGPNYGYTF. The CDR3 DNA sequence: TGTGCCAGCAGCTTAGCGCAGGGGCCCAACTATGGCTACACCTTC.

The table lists this clone with a few counts. This rearrangement joins TRBV14 to TRBJ1-2; D is ambiguous. Trimming cost V 0 bases and J 4 bases, with 12 bases left between them. CDR1 is SGHDN and CDR2 is FVKESK in the germline V gene. This CDR3 contains 15 residues. CDR3 sequence (DNA): TGTGCCAGCAGCCAAGATAGGTGGCAGTTCTATGGCTACACCTTC. This sequence encodes CASSQDRWQFYGYTF.

The chain has TRBV28 and TRBJ2-1, with D perhaps TRBD1 (6 bases). The CDR3 is 14 amino acids. The V gene lost 6 bases and the J gene lost 4 bases, with 13 bases spanning the gap. Germline V gene data show CDR1 as MDHEN and CDR2 as SYDVKM. In DNA form, the CDR3 reads TGTGCCAGCAGCCCCCACAGGGTATACAATGAGCAGTTCTTC. This codes for CASSPHRVYNEQFF.

The gene calls are TRBV5-1 and TRBJ1-2; 8 nucleotides agree with TRBD1. The CDR3 is made up of 13 amino acids. Trimming cost V 4 bases and J 4 bases; bases outside gene matches: 3. CDR1 SGHRS and CDR2 YFSETQ come from the germline V gene. CDR3 sequence: CASSRTGSYGYTF. CDR3 in DNA: TGCGCCAGCAGCCGGACAGGGTCCTATGGCTACACCTTC.

This clone was recorded once. V gene TRBV19 combines with J gene TRBJ2-5; tentative D call: TRBD2 (5 bases). This CDR3 has 13 amino acids. Germline CDR1 LNHDA, CDR2 SQIVND (reference sequence). V was clipped by 4 bases and J by 4 bases, with 10 bases between them. CDR3 bases: TGTGCCAGTAGTAGGGCAGAGGGAGAGACCCAGTACTTC. Its protein product is CASSRAEGETQYF.

The gene calls are TRBV11-2 and TRBJ2-1; 10 bases are a match to TRBD2. This CDR3 comprises 16 residues. CDR1 is SGHAT, CDR2 FQNNGV, per germline. V lost 2 bases and J lost 2; bases outside the gene matches: 3. DNA of the CDR3: TGTGCCAGCAGCTTACGGACTAGCGGAACCTACAATGAGCAGTTCTTC. Protein: CASSLRTSGTYNEQFF.

About this clone: Other DNA sequences in the same sample also yield this CDR3. The chain combines TRBV6-5 with TRBJ2-1; D is perhaps TRBD1 or TRBD2 (5 bases each). Trimming pared 2 bases from V and 0 bases from J, leaving 8 bases between. This CDR3 region has 15 residues. Germline V CDR1 and CDR2: MNHEY, SVGAGI. CDR3 protein: CASSYRGSSYNEQFF. The CDR3 nucleotides are TGTGCCAGCAGTTACCGGGGCAGCTCCTACAATGAGCAGTTCTTC.

The genes are TRBV7-2 and TRBJ2-3, with TRBD2 matching over 9 bases. Germline CDR1 reads SGHTA; CDR2 reads FQGNSA. The J segment lost 4 bases and the V segment lost 1 base, leaving 6 bases of the junction unmatched. The CDR3 contains 16 residues. The chain's CDR3 is CASSLGAGGGADTQYF. The CDR3 nucleotides read TGTGCCAGCAGCTTAGGGGCGGGAGGGGGGGCAGATACGCAGTATTTT.

The chain uses TRBV21-1 and TRBJ1-5. TRBV21-1 is designated a pseudogene. The CDR3 spans 12 residues. The CDR3 loop is CASSRGNQPQHF. DNA for the CDR3: TGTGCCAGCAGCAGGGGCAATCAGCCCCAGCATTTT.